This is a list of T cell receptor beta chains from one sample in a study of radiotherapy plus CTLA-4 blockade in lung cancer. Sequenced by immunoSEQ multiplex PCR; TCRdb stores in-frame clones only, minus some. The table lists 89,000 or so clones, around four fifths of them singletons, with around 3% in the top ten. The sample consisted of peripheral blood, taken from a patient treated with radiotherapy plus ipilimumab. Source of these receptors: a human donor with non-small cell lung cancer who had a partial response to radiotherapy plus ipilimumab. Each CDR3 is given with its conserved first and last residue.

J: TRBJ1-2; V: TRBV6-1; CDR3: CASSETRVRGYTF
J: TRBJ2-7; V: TRBV6-1; CDR3: CASSLPSDRGYEQYF
J: TRBJ2-1; V: TRBV5-1; CDR3: CASSFSLAGSSYNEQFF
J: TRBJ2-1; V: TRBV7-7; CDR3: CASSLGTEGEQFF
J: TRBJ2-7; V: TRBV5-1; CDR3: CASSFRDSGGEQYF
J: TRBJ2-1; V: TRBV15; CDR3: CATSRDGRGSSVF
J: TRBJ1-3; V: TRBV30; CDR3: CAWSTGVGNTIYF
J: TRBJ1-1; V: TRBV11-2; CDR3: CASSLNGQNTEAFF
J: TRBJ1-2; V: TRBV5-5; CDR3: CASSKDPGQGLNGYTF
J: TRBJ2-1; V: TRBV2; CDR3: CALQGAANSYNEQFF
J: TRBJ2-7; V: TRBV7-8; CDR3: CASTPSGTGSDEQYF
J: TRBJ2-4; V: TRBV6-1; CDR3: CASSEAPGVDIAKNIQYF
J: TRBJ1-5; V: TRBV19; CDR3: CARDGTENQPQHF
J: TRBJ2-1; V: TRBV7-9; CDR3: CASSSHTGTSGLEQFF
J: TRBJ2-7; V: TRBV5-3; CDR3: CARSFGQGGGGYEQYF
J: TRBJ2-7; V: TRBV5-1; CDR3: CASSLDRGISYEQYF
J: TRBJ1-5; V: TRBV28; CDR3: CASRTAYSNQPQHF
J: TRBJ2-7; V: TRBV7-9; CDR3: CASSPGGLAGAYEQYF
J: TRBJ1-4; V: TRBV25-1; CDR3: CASRSDGYEKLFF
J: TRBJ2-3; V: TRBV29-1; CDR3: CSVRTGIGDTQYF
J: TRBJ1-5; V: TRBV6-5; CDR3: CASSPEFNQPQHF
J: TRBJ2-3; V: TRBV11-2; CDR3: CASSFPSAGTQYF
J: TRBJ2-1; V: TRBV7-3; CDR3: CASSPGGEQFF
J: TRBJ1-4; V: TRBV13; CDR3: CASSAPVFATNEKLFF
J: TRBJ2-1; V: TRBV7-3; CDR3: CASSLGSGPSYNEQFF
J: TRBJ2-7; V: TRBV6-5; CDR3: CASRLGQGEGYEQYF
J: TRBJ1-5; V: TRBV19; CDR3: CASSIDRRYQPQHF
J: TRBJ2-1; V: TRBV2; CDR3: CAEGQDRGNNEQFF
J: TRBJ2-5; V: TRBV11-2; CDR3: CASGPLTARPGETQYF
J: TRBJ1-1; V: TRBV29-1; CDR3: CSVEGQGNTEAFF
J: TRBJ1-2; V: TRBV6-5; CDR3: CASSLTGTGYGYTF
J: TRBJ2-2; V: TRBV9; CDR3: CASSVRRESGELFF
J: TRBJ1-2; V: TRBV11-2; CDR3: CASSPQLVETLNGYTF
J: TRBJ2-3; V: TRBV7-2; CDR3: CASSLVPQGVSTDTQYF
J: TRBJ2-5; V: TRBV2; CDR3: CASSEELGQGETQYF
J: TRBJ2-7; V: TRBV28; CDR3: CASSYMRDPKGFTSYEQYF
J: TRBJ2-2; V: TRBV30; CDR3: CAWSRGGRVTGELFF
J: TRBJ2-3; V: TRBV6-1; CDR3: CASSATLSTDTQYF
J: TRBJ2-2; V: TRBV4-2; CDR3: CASSPGDANTGELFF
J: TRBJ2-1; V: TRBV9; CDR3: CASSVAEAGWDEQFF
J: TRBJ1-4; V: TRBV5-5; CDR3: CASSSRDRLEKLFF
J: TRBJ2-3; V: TRBV28; CDR3: CASSSPRTGDLPDTQYF
J: TRBJ2-1; V: TRBV5-1; CDR3: CASSQGQGGTEQFF
J: TRBJ2-6; V: TRBV7-8; CDR3: CASSLALSGANVLTF
J: TRBJ2-1; V: TRBV7-8; CDR3: CASSLGFGLAGVEEQFF
J: TRBJ2-7; V: TRBV6-6; CDR3: CASSYRQGHEQYF
J: TRBJ2-5; V: TRBV5-4; CDR3: CASSFVGSETQYF
J: TRBJ1-1; V: TRBV5-1; CDR3: CASSGGQVNTEAFF
J: TRBJ2-3; V: TRBV15; CDR3: CATSKLWEGPYF
J: TRBJ1-2; V: TRBV4-1; CDR3: CASSPPLASYGYTF
J: TRBJ2-2; V: TRBV19; CDR3: CASSILAGGNAGELFF
J: TRBJ2-1; V: TRBV5-4; CDR3: CASSPPRDIGGQFF
J: TRBJ2-7; V: TRBV7-2; CDR3: CASSLARVTLAGAYEQYF
J: TRBJ2-3; V: TRBV6-4; CDR3: CASSLAGAMEDTQYF
J: TRBJ2-7; V: TRBV5-1; CDR3: CASSSPESGRSYEQYF
J: TRBJ2-7; V: TRBV4-2; CDR3: CASSQDPGQLYEQYF
J: TRBJ1-6; V: TRBV10-3; CDR3: CAISETDRGGNSPLHF
J: TRBJ2-7; V: TRBV7-2; CDR3: CASSRGDRADEQYF
J: TRBJ2-7; V: TRBV6-1; CDR3: CASGQAREQYF
J: TRBJ2-3; V: TRBV19; CDR3: CASRTQVDTQYF